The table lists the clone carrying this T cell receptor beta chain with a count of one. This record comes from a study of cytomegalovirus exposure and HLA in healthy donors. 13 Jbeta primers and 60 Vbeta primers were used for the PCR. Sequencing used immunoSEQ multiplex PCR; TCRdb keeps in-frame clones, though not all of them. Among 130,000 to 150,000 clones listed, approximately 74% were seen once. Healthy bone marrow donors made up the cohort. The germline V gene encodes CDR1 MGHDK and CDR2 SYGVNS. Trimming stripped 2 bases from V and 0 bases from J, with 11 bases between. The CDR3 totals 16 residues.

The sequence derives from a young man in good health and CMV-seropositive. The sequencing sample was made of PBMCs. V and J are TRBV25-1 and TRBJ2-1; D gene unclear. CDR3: CASSEIDASSYNEQFF. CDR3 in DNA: TGTGCCAGCAGTGAAATTGACGCTAGCTCCTACAATGAGCAGTTCTTC.